There are a few counts of the clone carrying this T cell receptor beta chain. The antigen remains unidentified. The sequenced template was cDNA made from the entire isolated RNA. Method: immunoSEQ multiplex PCR; TCRdb's copy keeps in-frame clones and lacks some. The sample includes over 200,000 clones, around 9.9% of them seen just once. This sample was taken from a study of beta chain features in type 1 diabetes. Study summary: Healthy donors and patients showed comparable age, gender and cell yields.

Whole-study findings and limits: Moderately but significantly shorter TCRB CDR3s were found in Type 1 diabetes patients in all four CD4+ subsets.

Germline V gene lookup returns CDR1 GTSNPN and CDR2 SVGIG (reference sequence). The CDR3 contains 14 residues. The clonotype was recovered from a young man with type 1 diabetes. Source material: naive CD4+ T cells from blood. This chain links TRBV30 with TRBJ2-7, with 9 bases lining up with TRBD1. The DNA matches TRBJ2-5 better at its end, which makes the J call doubtful. The CDR3 reads CAWNRGPGQETQYF. The DNA of the CDR3 is TGTGCCTGGAACAGGGGGCCGGGGCAAGAGACCCAGTACTTC.